Listed here are 21 T cell receptor beta chains from one sample, sequenced in a study of blood T cell repertoires in COVID-19. Clones were sequenced by immunoSEQ multiplex PCR, and TCRdb holds only the in-frame ones, with some missing. The sample gives tens of thousands of clones, 87% of which show up once; 3% to 4.5% is in the top ten. Sequenced input: peripheral blood. The receptor source for this set is a middle-aged man with COVID-19, enrolled during active disease.

The rearrangement links TRBV3-1 (or the pseudogene TRBV3-2) to TRBJ2-5; D is ambiguous. Germline loops: CDR1 LGHDT, CDR2 YNNKEL (reference sequence). Deletions cut 2 bases from V and 3 bases from J, with 7 bases between. The CDR3 has 13 residues. The chain's CDR3 is CASSQSRKETQYF. CDR3 DNA: TGTGCCAGCAGCCAATCTAGGAAAGAGACCCAGTACTTC.

This chain uses TRBV6-6 with TRBJ2-3, with 8 bases that match TRBD2. V shed 0 bases, J shed 5 bases, and the junction held 1 base outside the gene matches. The V gene's germline CDR1 is MNHNY and CDR2 SVGAGI (reference sequence). The CDR3 length is 14 residues. The CDR3 DNA reads TGTGCCAGCAGTTACTCGCTAGCGGGAGATACGCAGTATTTT. It encodes CASSYSLAGDTQYF.

V gene TRBV30 combines with J gene TRBJ2-4; TRBD2 is a possible D gene (5 bases). This CDR3 has 13 residues. Germline V gene lookup returns CDR1 GTSNPN and CDR2 SVGIG (reference sequence). Trimming took 5 bases from V and 4 from J, leaving 12 bases between them. CDR3 bases: TGTGCCTGGGGAAGAGGGCAGAAAAACATTCAGTACTTC. Translation: CAWGRGQKNIQYF. Variable domain in full (rest from reference TRBV30 and TRBJ2-4): SQTIHQWPATLVQPVGSPLSLECTVEGTSNPNLYWYRQAAGRGLQLLFYSVGIGQISSEVPQNLSASRPQDRQFILSSKKLLLSDSGFYLCAWGRGQKNIQYFGAGTRLSVL.

V and J are TRBV9 and TRBJ2-5; D may be TRBD2 (5 bases). The CDR3 loop spans 13 amino acids. CDR1 is SGDLS and CDR2 is YYNGEE in the germline V gene. Between the trimmed V and J ends, which lost 5 bases and 2 bases, there was a span of 10 bases. CDR3 loop: CASSLGGQETQYF. The CDR3, as DNA: TGTGCCAGCAGTCTAGGAGGACAAGAGACCCAGTACTTC.

The rearrangement links TRBV5-5 to TRBJ1-5, with a tentative D call TRBD1 (6 bases). CDR3 length equals 13 residues. V was pared by 4 bases and J by 7 bases, with 12 bases between. Germline assignment: CDR1 SGHKS and CDR2 YYEKEE (reference sequence). The CDR3, as DNA: TGTGCCAGCAGCACAGGGTTGAGGCAGCCCCAGCATTTT. Amino acids: CASSTGLRQPQHF.

This chain joins TRBV9 and TRBJ1-2; 10 bases match TRBD1. Germline-derived CDR1 and CDR2 are SGDLS and YYNGEE. V dropped 2 bases and J dropped 6; count of bases not matched to a gene: 4. CDR3 length equals 14 residues. This CDR3 is CASSVPGQGHGYTF. CDR3 sequence (DNA): TGTGCCAGCAGCGTCCCGGGACAGGGGCATGGCTACACCTTC.

The chain combines TRBV3-1 (or the pseudogene TRBV3-2) with TRBJ1-2; 7 bases are a match to TRBD1. After removal of 1 base from V and 3 bases from J, the junction contained 11 bases not matched to a gene. The CDR3 has 17 amino acids. Germline CDR1 and CDR2: LGHDT and YNNKEL (reference sequence). The CDR3 loop is CASSQGPPDRAYYGYTF. As DNA, the CDR3 is TGTGCCAGCAGCCAAGGACCGCCAGACAGGGCTTACTATGGCTACACCTTC.

The V and J genes are TRBV6-2 or TRBV6-3 and TRBJ2-2; TRBD2 matches 7 bases. Germline CDR1 reads MNHEY; CDR2 reads SVGEGT. J lost 1 base, V lost 6 bases, and 8 bases had no gene match. The CDR3 loop spans 16 amino acids. Written as DNA, the CDR3 is TGTGCCAGCAGCCCTTCGTGGGGGGGGAACACCGGGGAGCTGTTTTTT. Protein: CASSPSWGGNTGELFF.

The chain employs TRBV23-1 and TRBJ1-4; D not certain. TRBV23-1 is noted as an ORF with a role that remains uncertain. With 8 bases removed from V and 4 bases from J, the gap between germline ends came to 17 bases. This CDR3 is 15 amino acids long. The CDR3 loop reads CASFAREIFNEKLFF. Here the CDR3 DNA reads TGCGCCAGCTTTGCCCGGGAAATCTTTAATGAAAAACTGTTTTTT.

This clone has just one count. V gene TRBV10-2 combines with J gene TRBJ1-5; 7 nucleotides line up with TRBD1. Trimming took 3 bases from V and 0 from J; bases not matched to a gene: 2. The CDR3 covers 15 residues. Looked up from germline, CDR1 is WSHSY and CDR2 is SAAADI. CDR3 region: CASSDTGDSNQPQHF. CDR3 in DNA: TGCGCCAGCAGTGATACAGGGGATAGCAATCAGCCCCAGCATTTT.

V is TRBV27 and J is TRBJ2-7, with D unresolved. The V end was cut by 6 bases, the J end by 0 bases, with 3 bases between. The CDR3 extends over 11 amino acids. Germline lookup yields CDR1 MNHEY and CDR2 SMNVEV (reference sequence). CDR3 loop: CASSGSYEQYF. CDR3 coding DNA: TGTGCCAGCAGCGGCTCCTACGAGCAGTACTTC.

The chain employs TRBV7-6 and TRBJ2-5; 12 bases line up with TRBD2. From germline, CDR1 is SGHVS and CDR2 FNYEAQ. The CDR3 is 16 amino acids. V lost 4 bases to trimming and J lost 5 bases; unmatched junction nucleotides: 8. For the CDR3, the DNA is TGTGCCAGCAGCTCCACTAGCGGGGGGCTGGGGGAGACCCAGTACTTC. Its translation: CASSSTSGGLGETQYF.

V is TRBV28 and J is TRBJ2-1; TRBD2 is a possible D gene (6 bases). The germline V gene has CDR1 MDHEN and CDR2 SYDVKM. With 6 bases removed from V and 9 bases from J, the gap between germline ends came to 12 bases. The CDR3 has 12 residues. The chain's CDR3 is CASSDGGPEQFF. CDR3 coding DNA: TGTGCCAGCAGCGACGGGGGTCCTGAGCAGTTCTTC.

The chain uses TRBV5-6 and TRBJ1-2; 10 bases align to TRBD1. In germline, CDR1 is SGHDT, CDR2 YYEEEE. After removal of 0 bases from V and 8 bases from J, the junction contained 7 bases not matched to a gene. This CDR3 has 15 residues. CDR3 coding DNA: TGTGCCAGCAGCTTGGTGGTGGGACAGGGGAGGGGCTACACCTTC. Translation: CASSLVVGQGRGYTF.

The chain carries TRBV2 and TRBJ1-4; 9 nucleotides agree with TRBD1. The germline V gene encodes CDR1 SNHLY and CDR2 FYNNEI. Trimming took 6 bases from V and 5 from J; bases not matched to a gene: 7. The CDR3 has 15 residues. CDR3 DNA sequence: TGTGCCAGCAGGACGAGGACAGGGGAAAATGAAAAACTGTTTTTT. Translation: CASRTRTGENEKLFF.

The CDR3, as DNA: TGTGCCAGCAGTCCCCCTGGGGAGTTCCCCTACAATGAGCAGTTCTTC. It is translated as CASSPPGEFPYNEQFF. The chain is built from TRBV27 and TRBJ2-1, with a possible D match to TRBD2 (5 bases). The CDR3 has 16 amino acids. V shed 5 bases and J shed 2 bases, with 16 bases lying between them. Per the germline V gene, CDR1 is MNHEY and CDR2 is SMNVEV (reference sequence).

The J gene is TRBJ1-6, the V gene TRBV6-6; 9 nucleotides match TRBD1. This CDR3 is 13 amino acids long. The germline gives CDR1 MNHNY, CDR2 SVGAGI (reference sequence). V lost 4 bases and J lost 15; bases outside the gene matches: 7. Written as DNA, the CDR3 is TGTGCCAGCAGTTTGGAGACAGGGGGTCACCTCCACTTT. Protein: CASSLETGGHLHF.

This clone was detected once. The chain has TRBV7-9 and TRBJ1-2, with unresolved D. This CDR3 has 15 residues. V shed 0 bases and J shed 2 bases, with 10 bases lying between them. Germline V lookup: CDR1 SEHNR, CDR2 FQNEAQ (reference sequence). DNA for the CDR3: TGTGCCAGCAGCTTAGCACATACCAACAACTATGGCTACACCTTC. Protein product: CASSLAHTNNYGYTF.

The rearrangement links TRBV6-5 to TRBJ1-1; tentatively, D is TRBD1 (5 bases). With 1 base removed from V and 5 bases from J, the gap between germline ends came to 8 bases. The CDR3 is made up of 13 amino acids. Germline values: CDR1 MNHEY, CDR2 SVGAGI. CDR3 DNA: TGTGCCAGCAGTTACTTGGACAAGACTGAAGCTTTCTTT. Translated, it gives CASSYLDKTEAFF.

The genes are TRBV18 and TRBJ1-5, with a weak D call TRBD1 (5 bases). Trimming cost V 1 base and J 4 bases, with 17 bases left between them. This CDR3 spans 17 amino acids. The germline gives CDR1 KGHSH, CDR2 LQKENI. CDR3 residues: CASSPLGGPIRNQPQHF. CDR3 sequence (DNA): TGTGCCAGCTCACCACTGGGGGGACCGATAAGGAATCAGCCCCAGCATTTT.

The chain joins TRBV2 to TRBJ2-2, with unresolved D. V was cut by 8 bases and J by 8 bases, with 12 bases left in between. The CDR3 runs 12 residues. Germline V CDR1 and CDR2: SNHLY, FYNNEI. The CDR3 coding sequence is TGTGCCAGCGGTAGAGGTTTAGGGGAGCTGTTTTTT. Its translation is CASGRGLGELFF.